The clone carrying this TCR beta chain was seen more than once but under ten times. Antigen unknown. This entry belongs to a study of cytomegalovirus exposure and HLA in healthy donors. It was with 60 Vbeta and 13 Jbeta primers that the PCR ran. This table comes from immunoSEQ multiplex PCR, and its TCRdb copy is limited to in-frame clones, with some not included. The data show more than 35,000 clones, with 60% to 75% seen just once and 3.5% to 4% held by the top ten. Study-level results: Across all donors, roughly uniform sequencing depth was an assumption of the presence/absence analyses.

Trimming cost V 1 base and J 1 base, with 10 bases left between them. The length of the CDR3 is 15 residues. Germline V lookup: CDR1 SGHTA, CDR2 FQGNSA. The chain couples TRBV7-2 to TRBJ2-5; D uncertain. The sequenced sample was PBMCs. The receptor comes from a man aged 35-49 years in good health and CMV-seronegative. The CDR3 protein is CASSLEAQPQETQYF. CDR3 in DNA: TGTGCCAGCAGCTTAGAGGCACAGCCCCAAGAGACCCAGTACTTC.